This entry lists 24 T cell receptor beta chains sequenced from one sample in a study of patients and donors after allogeneic stem cell transplantation. A single record per CDR3 protein comes from TCRdb applying MiXCR to the RT-PCR reads. Of over 350,000 distinct CDR3 sequences listed, roughly 16% are singletons. Sequencing used blood, either unsorted or a sorted T cell fraction (not recorded which). The receptors here all came from a human donor who was either an allogeneic HSCT recipient or a stem cell or donor lymphocyte infusion donor (not recorded which). It is not recorded whose cells these are; they may come from a transplant donor.

This clonotype was observed a few times. The chain carries TRBV30 and TRBJ2-1; D not resolved. Germline CDR1 GTSNPN, CDR2 SVGIG (reference sequence). This CDR3 spans 15 amino acids. The V and J ends lost 5 bases and 2 bases respectively, with 16 bases between them. CDR3 DNA sequence: TGTGCCTGGTTGCCGGGCCCCCGGCCCTACAATGAGCAGTTCTTC. This encodes CAWLPGPRPYNEQFF.

This clonotype has more than one count but fewer than ten. The chain joins TRBV25-1 to TRBJ2-6; no reliable D call. The CDR3 is made up of 18 amino acids. The ends were cut back, 3 bases at V and 0 bases at J, with 15 bases in the middle. Germline V gene lookup returns CDR1 MGHDK and CDR2 SYGVNS. Here the CDR3 reads CASSDLDGLNSGANVLTF. The CDR3 DNA follows: TGTGCCAGCAGTGACCTTGATGGGCTGAACTCTGGGGCCAACGTCCTGACTTTC.

In its sample, this clonotype was seen many times. The rearrangement links TRBV5-1 to TRBJ2-7, with D unclear. CDR3 length equals 13 residues. Per the germline V gene, CDR1 is SGHRS and CDR2 is YFSETQ. V gave up 4 bases and J gave up 4 bases, with 12 bases separating them. The CDR3 protein is CASSLSGAYEQYF. As DNA, the CDR3 is TGCGCCAGCAGCCTATCTGGAGCTTACGAGCAGTACTTC.

At least ten counts were recorded for this clonotype. The chain uses TRBV4-3 and TRBJ2-1, with D unresolved. From germline, CDR1 is LGHNA and CDR2 YSLEER. The V gene lost 0 bases and the J gene lost 1 base, with 10 bases spanning the gap. The CDR3 has 16 residues. CDR3 amino acids: CASSQDAYVSYNEQFF. In DNA form, the CDR3 reads TGCGCCAGCAGCCAAGACGCGTACGTATCCTACAATGAGCAGTTCTTC.

This chain connects TRBV7-9 to TRBJ2-1; 10 nucleotides line up with TRBD1. This CDR3 is 15 amino acids long. Germline assignment: CDR1 SEHNR and CDR2 FQNEAQ (reference sequence). The trim removed 5 bases at V and 7 bases at J, leaving 8 bases unmatched. CDR3 protein: CASSPRGTGANEQFF. The CDR3 bases are TGTGCCAGCAGCCCAAGGGGGACAGGGGCAAATGAGCAGTTCTTC.

This clonotype came up a few times. The chain couples TRBV12-3 or TRBV12-4 to TRBJ1-5, with D tentatively TRBD1 (5 bases). The CDR3 is made up of 14 amino acids. Between the trimmed V and J ends, which lost 5 bases and 4 bases, there was a span of 12 bases. The CDR3 loop is CASSTQEKNQPQHF. The CDR3 DNA reads TGTGCCAGCAGTACACAGGAGAAGAATCAGCCCCAGCATTTT.

This clonotype occurred many times. The CDR3 protein is CASSLDRGDTQYF. The CDR3 nucleotides read TGCGCCAGCAGCTTGGACAGGGGAGATACGCAGTATTTT. The chain is built from TRBV5-1 and TRBJ2-3; TRBD1 agrees at 7 bases. Losses at the gene ends were 0 bases for V and 5 bases for J; bases not matched to a gene: 0. The CDR3 consists of 13 residues. Looked up from germline, CDR1 is SGHRS and CDR2 is YFSETQ.

In the case of this clonotype: A read error may produce the germline difference seen at one junction end. The chain joins TRBV5-1 to TRBJ2-1, with TRBD2 matching over 13 bases. Germline V gene data show CDR1 as SGHRS and CDR2 as YFSETQ. The CDR3 is made up of 15 amino acids. Here the CDR3 reads CASSWGTSGIYEQFF. The DNA of the CDR3 is TGCGCCAGCAGCTGGGGGACTAGCGGGATCTATGAACAGTTCTTC.

This clonotype showed up just a few times. The J gene is TRBJ2-4, the V gene TRBV21-1; the D call of TRBD1 is as the table states it, not checked on the DNA. TRBV21-1 constitutes a pseudogene. The CDR3 covers 17 residues. The CDR3 DNA follows: TGTGCCAGCAGCAAAGATGGGACAGGTCGGAGAGTAAACATTCAGTACTTC. Translated, it gives CASSKDGTGRRVNIQYF.

This clonotype was observed at least ten times. V is TRBV29-1 and J is TRBJ2-7, with D perhaps matching TRBD1 or TRBD2 (5 bases each). The CDR3 is 11 residues long. Between the trimmed V and J ends, which lost 2 bases and 6 bases, there was a span of 8 bases. Germline V gene lookup returns CDR1 SQVTM and CDR2 ANQGSEA. The CDR3 coding sequence is TGCAGCGTTGAACGGGGCTTCGAGCAGTACTTC. Translation: CSVERGFEQYF.

This clonotype appeared a few times. The V and J genes are TRBV7-6 and TRBJ2-4, with 11 bases identical to TRBD2. CDR1 and CDR2 (germline): SGHVS, FNYEAQ. Trimming cost V 5 bases and J 7 bases; bases outside gene matches: 4. This CDR3 comprises 14 residues. CDR3 coding DNA: TGTGCCAGCAGCCCCGGACTAGCGGGCAACATTCAGTACTTC. Amino acid sequence: CASSPGLAGNIQYF.

This clonotype was counted only a few times. The chain is built from TRBV6-5 and TRBJ1-1; 9 bases are a match to TRBD1. Germline V CDR1 and CDR2: MNHEY, SVGAGI. With 2 bases clipped from V and 0 bases from J, the junction kept 13 bases outside the gene matches. The CDR3 has 19 amino acids. The CDR3 DNA reads as TGTGCCAGCAGTTACCCTCAGCCTGGACAGGGGTCCATGAACACTGAAGCTTTCTTT. As protein: CASSYPQPGQGSMNTEAFF.

This clonotype was detected only a few times. The gene calls are TRBV5-1 and TRBJ1-1; D uncertain. The V and J ends lost 4 bases and 2 bases respectively, with 12 bases between them. Germline V CDR1 and CDR2: SGHRS, YFSETQ. The CDR3 totals 14 residues. The CDR3 region is CASSIREINTEAFF. In DNA form, the CDR3 reads TGCGCCAGCAGCATACGAGAGATAAACACTGAAGCTTTCTTT.

This sequence joins TRBV30 and TRBJ2-4; TRBD1 is a possible D gene (6 bases). V was trimmed by 3 bases and J by 3 bases, leaving 15 bases between them. CDR3 length equals 15 residues. The germline CDR1 and CDR2 sequences are GTSNPN and SVGIG (reference sequence). This chain's CDR3 is CAWSAAQGNKNIQYF. As DNA, the CDR3 is TGTGCCTGGAGCGCAGCCCAGGGGAACAAAAACATTCAGTACTTC.

This clonotype showed up many times. This chain's CDR3 is CASSLGLATDTQYF. CDR3 DNA sequence: TGCGCCAGCAGCTTGGGACTAGCCACAGATACGCAGTATTTT. This sequence joins TRBV5-1 and TRBJ2-3; 7 positions agree with TRBD2. This CDR3 contains 14 residues. Germline lookup yields CDR1 SGHRS and CDR2 YFSETQ. The junction had 0 bases not matched to a gene; V was cut back by 0 bases and J by 2 bases.

The sample holds many counts of this clonotype. This chain links TRBV5-1 with TRBJ2-5; D gene uncertain. The V end was cut by 4 bases, the J end by 3 bases, with 7 bases between. The CDR3 has 12 amino acids. The germline CDR1 and CDR2 sequences are SGHRS and YFSETQ. The CDR3 reads CASSPPEETQYF. The CDR3 DNA sequence: TGCGCCAGCAGCCCCCCGGAAGAGACCCAGTACTTC.

This chain links TRBV20-1 with TRBJ1-6; TRBD1 is a possible D gene (6 bases). With 3 bases removed from V and 3 bases from J, the gap between germline ends came to 12 bases. The CDR3 spans 15 residues. Germline V gives CDR1 DFQATT, CDR2 SNEGSKA (reference sequence). The CDR3 reads CSARFKGVYNSPLHF. The CDR3 nucleotides read TGCAGTGCTAGGTTCAAGGGGGTCTATAATTCACCCCTCCACTTT.

This clonotype came up a few times. The rearrangement joins TRBV27 to TRBJ2-1; 9 bases are a match to TRBD2. V lost 4 bases, J lost 8 bases, and 9 bases stayed unmatched. This CDR3 has 15 amino acids. CDR1 and CDR2 from the germline V gene are MNHEY and SMNVEV (reference sequence). This CDR3 is CASSSRTSDGDEQFF. CDR3 sequence (DNA): TGTGCCAGCAGTTCCCGGACTAGCGATGGCGATGAGCAGTTCTTC.

This clonotype has only a few counts. The chain links TRBV10-3 to TRBJ2-2; 9 bases map to TRBD2. Germline CDR1 is ENHRY and CDR2 is SYGVKD. The CDR3 covers 17 residues. Unmatched junction bases numbered 13, after V lost 11 bases and J lost 0 bases. The CDR3 nucleotides read TGTGCCGCCACGACTAGCGGTTACTCCGCGAACACCGGGGAGCTGTTTTTT. This gives the protein CAATTSGYSANTGELFF.

This clonotype was observed a handful of times. The chain uses TRBV9 and TRBJ2-1, with D possibly matching TRBD2 (6 bases). Trimming shortened V by 0 bases and J by 6 bases, and 16 bases separated the two germline ends. The CDR3 consists of 16 residues. Germline CDR1 and CDR2: SGDLS and YYNGEE. CDR3 nucleotide sequence: TGTGCCAGCAGCGTAGTTGGGACTGCCCCTGGCAATGAGCAGTTCTTC. It yields the protein CASSVVGTAPGNEQFF.

This clonotype has a handful of counts. The genes are TRBV10-3 and TRBJ2-1, with 10 bases that match TRBD2. The CDR3 covers 13 residues. The V gene end was trimmed by 6 bases and the J gene end by 6 bases; junction bases not matched to a gene: 2. From germline, CDR1 is ENHRY and CDR2 SYGVKD. As DNA, the CDR3 is TGTGCCATCAGCTGGACTAGCGGCAATGAGCAGTTCTTC. Amino acid sequence: CAISWTSGNEQFF.

This clonotype was picked up a small number of times. This chain connects TRBV20-1 to TRBJ2-1; D unclear. Trimming took 7 bases from V and 7 from J, leaving 14 bases between them. The CDR3 totals 12 residues. Germline assignment: CDR1 DFQATT and CDR2 SNEGSKA (reference sequence). The CDR3 DNA is TGCAGTGATTACCGCCTGGGGAATGAGCAGTTCTTC. This gives the protein CSDYRLGNEQFF.

There are many counts of this clonotype. The chain recombines TRBV11-2 with TRBJ2-7; D is undetermined. This CDR3 comprises 13 residues. V dropped 1 base and J dropped 2 bases, with 6 bases sitting between them. Germline CDR1 is SGHAT and CDR2 is FQNNGV. CDR3 in DNA: TGTGCCAGCAGCTTAGCCTCGACCTACGAGCAGTACTTC. The encoded protein is CASSLASTYEQYF. The full variable domain, completed using reference TRBV11-2 and TRBJ2-7, is EAGVAQSPRYKIIEKRQSVAFWCNPISGHATLYWYQQILGQGPKLLIQFQNNGVVDDSQLPKDRFSAERLKGVDSTLKIQPAKLEDSAVYLCASSLASTYEQYFGPGTRLTVT.

V usage is TRBV24-1 and J usage is TRBJ1-4; D gene unclear. Germline CDR1 and CDR2: KGHDR and SFDVKD. Deletions cut 2 bases from V and 6 bases from J, with 3 bases between. CDR3 length equals 12 residues. This CDR3 reads CATSDSYEKLFF. In DNA form, the CDR3 reads TGTGCCACCAGTGATTCGTATGAAAAACTGTTTTTT.